This T cell receptor beta chain was identified during a study of blood T cell repertoires in COVID-19. The overall study: Spain, Italy and the United States supplied samples that represented acute and convalescent COVID-19.

Data came from immunoSEQ multiplex PCR; TCRdb stores just in-frame clones and leaves some out. The table has 80,000 to 100,000 clones, about 74% seen once; the top ten hold 3% to 4.5%. This clone has a handful of counts. The sequence came from a man in his 70s with COVID-19, enrolled during active disease. Sequencing used peripheral blood.

In DNA, the CDR3 is TGTGCCAGCAGCACCGGGACAGTGGCCCAGCATTTT. It yields the protein CASSTGTVAQHF. V and J are TRBV2 and TRBJ1-5; TRBD1 matches 7 bases. V shed 6 bases, J shed 11 bases, and the junction held 7 bases outside the gene matches. This CDR3 has 12 residues. Germline V gives CDR1 SNHLY, CDR2 FYNNEI.